The 17 T cell receptor beta chains in this list originate from one sample, sequenced in a study of regulatory T cells in long-lasting Graves disease (dated by TCRdb to the early 2020s). The intended sense of this specimen's time point label: persistent/refractory GD, antithyroid drugs over 5 years with positive TRAb. For both TCR sequencing and RNA sequencing, RNA was extracted from PBMCs using TRIzol. The library was prepared using multiplex PCR. Sequencing used an Illumina HiSeq 4000. TCR beta libraries were built with iRepertoire HTBI primers and Arm-PCR amplification of CDR3 regions. TCRdb reanalyzed the raw reads on its own, using fastp at Q25 for trimming and MiXCR for clone calling, and kept in-frame beta chains. Every entry covers one CDR3 protein and lists the most common genes and DNA from its rows. The sample table lists under 500,000 distinct CDR3 sequences, roughly 20% of them with a count of one. The top ten constitute 7% to 9.5% of the sample.

The starting material was peripheral blood mononuclear cells (PBMCs), obtained when the disease was refractory, from a patient treated with antithyroid drugs. All receptors come from a female donor with Graves disease.

This clonotype was seen many times. The CDR3 sequence is CASGRWDSFYEQYF. The CDR3 coding sequence is TGTGCCAGCGGCCGCTGGGACAGCTTCTACGAGCAGTACTTC. The V call is TRBV12-3 or TRBV12-4, the J call TRBJ2-7; 7 bases are shared with TRBD1. The J segment lost 3 bases and the V segment lost 8 bases, leaving 10 bases of the junction unmatched. This CDR3 comprises 14 residues.

The chain links TRBV29-1 to TRBJ1-1, with 7 positions matching TRBD1. Germline V CDR1 and CDR2: SQVTM, ANQGSEA. V lost 2 bases, J lost 3 bases, and 18 bases stayed unmatched. The CDR3 loop spans 18 amino acids. The CDR3 sequence: CSVELIGQGVWGYTEAFF. For the CDR3, the DNA is TGCAGCGTTGAATTGATTGGCCAGGGGGTCTGGGGATACACTGAAGCTTTCTTT.

A remark on this clonotype: This may stem from a read error, because a much larger clone lies one nucleotide away. The J gene is TRBJ2-7, the V gene TRBV6-2 or TRBV6-3, with D possibly TRBD2 on 6 matching bases. Germline values: CDR1 MNHEY, CDR2 SVGEGT. The CDR3 covers 13 residues. Trimming cost V 4 bases and J 6 bases, with 13 bases left between them. CDR3 sequence: CASSWGVVGEQYF. CDR3 in DNA: TGTGCCAGCAGTTGGGGGGTGGTGGGCGAGCAGTACTTC.

The V call is TRBV19, the J call TRBJ2-7, with D perhaps matching TRBD2 (6 bases). V lost 10 bases, J lost 1 base, and 14 bases lay in between. Per the germline V gene, CDR1 is LNHDA and CDR2 is SQIVND (reference sequence). This CDR3 is 13 amino acids long. For the CDR3, the DNA is TGTGCCACCGCGGGGCGGCATTCCTACGAGCAGTACTTC. It yields the protein CATAGRHSYEQYF.

A few counts support this clonotype. This chain joins TRBV5-6 and TRBJ1-1, with D maybe TRBD1 (6 bases). CDR1 SGHDT and CDR2 YYEEEE come from the germline V gene. The CDR3 consists of 15 residues. V dropped 1 base and J dropped 1 base, with 11 bases sitting between them. CDR3 nucleotides: TGTGCCAGCAGCTTGAACTGGGGGCGGAACACTGAAGCTTTCTTT. Its translation is CASSLNWGRNTEAFF.

The chain links TRBV19 to TRBJ1-2; 7 nucleotides align to TRBD1. This CDR3 spans 16 amino acids. V trimming: 8 bases; J trimming: 8 bases; junction bases outside the gene matches: 20. The germline CDR1 and CDR2 sequences are LNHDA and SQIVND (reference sequence). Here the CDR3 DNA reads TGTGCCAGTGCCTACTCCGGGACAGTTGGGCGACAGGGCTACACCTTC. This encodes CASAYSGTVGRQGYTF. The whole variable domain, remainder taken from reference TRBV19 and TRBJ1-2, is DGGITQSPKYLFRKEGQNVTLSCEQNLNHDAMYWYRQDPGQGLRLIYYSQIVNDFQKGDIAEGYSVSREKKESFPLTVTSAQKNPTAFYLCASAYSGTVGRQGYTFGSGTRLTVV.

This clonotype was found many times. This sequence joins TRBV28 and TRBJ1-2, with D hard to call. V was cut by 1 base and J by 4 bases, with 13 bases left in between. The CDR3 has 15 amino acids. In germline, CDR1 is MDHEN, CDR2 SYDVKM. The CDR3 is CASSLSLTTAYGYTF. The CDR3, as DNA: TGTGCCAGCAGTTTATCCCTGACAACTGCCTATGGCTACACCTTC.

This clonotype was observed a few times. The rearrangement uses TRBV4-1 and TRBJ2-7; possible D gene TRBD2, 5 bases. This CDR3 spans 15 amino acids. Trimming took off 0 bases at V and 3 bases at J, with 12 bases between the two ends. The germline gives CDR1 MGHRA, CDR2 YSYEKL. This chain's CDR3 is CASSQDYGVLYEQYF. DNA for the CDR3: TGCGCCAGCAGCCAAGATTACGGGGTACTCTACGAGCAGTACTTC.

This clonotype appeared many times. This rearrangement joins TRBV7-9 to TRBJ1-4; 9 bases fit TRBD1. CDR3 size: 16 residues. Trimming at V came to 2 bases and at J to 6 bases, leaving 7 bases not matched to a gene. Per the germline V gene, CDR1 is SEHNR and CDR2 is FQNEAQ (reference sequence). Written as DNA, the CDR3 is TGTGCCAGCAGCTTATCAGGGGACAGGGCTTATGAAAAACTGTTTTTT. As protein: CASSLSGDRAYEKLFF. Full variable domain (missing parts from reference TRBV7-9 and TRBJ1-4): DTGVSQNPRHKITKRGQNVTFRCDPISEHNRLYWYRQTLGQGPEFLTYFQNEAQLEKSRLLSDRFSAERPKGSFSTLEIQRTEQGDSAMYLCASSLSGDRAYEKLFFGSGTQLSVL.

This clonotype showed up just a few times. V usage is TRBV11-2 and J usage is TRBJ2-7, with 7 bases that match TRBD1. V was pared by 5 bases and J by 3 bases, with 7 bases of the junction left unmatched. This CDR3 is 14 amino acids long. From germline, CDR1 is SGHAT and CDR2 FQNNGV. CDR3 protein: CASSLNDRDYEQYF. The CDR3, as DNA: TGTGCCAGCAGCCTCAACGACAGGGACTACGAGCAGTACTTC.

The chain employs TRBV25-1 and TRBJ2-7; D may correspond to TRBD1 or TRBD2 (7 bases each). This CDR3 spans 15 amino acids. CDR1 is MGHDK, CDR2 SYGVNS, per germline. Trimming cost V 3 bases and J 4 bases, with 16 bases left between them. The CDR3 nucleotides read TGTGCCAGCAGTGACCCTCAGGGGGGGGCTTACGAGCAGTACTTC. It yields the protein CASSDPQGGAYEQYF.

At least ten counts were recorded for this clonotype. J is TRBJ2-7 and V is TRBV6-1, with a possible D match to TRBD2 (5 bases). Looked up from germline, CDR1 is MNHNS and CDR2 is SASEGT. The CDR3 runs to 14 residues. Trimming pared 8 bases from V and 0 bases from J, leaving 14 bases between. Written as DNA, the CDR3 is TGTGCCAGCGGCAGGTTGAGCGGCTCCTACGAGCAGTACTTC. Encoded protein: CASGRLSGSYEQYF.

This clonotype came up a few times. The chain combines TRBV29-1 with TRBJ2-3; 7 positions agree with TRBD1. CDR1 and CDR2 (germline): SQVTM, ANQGSEA. V gave up 1 base and J gave up 1 base; unmatched junction bases: 5. The CDR3 extends over 15 amino acids. The CDR3 is CSVEVTGARTDTQYF. The CDR3, as DNA: TGCAGCGTTGAAGTCACAGGGGCTCGCACAGATACGCAGTATTTT.

This clonotype was recorded a few times. This chain links TRBV28 with TRBJ2-1, with D maybe TRBD1 (5 bases). The CDR3 loop spans 16 amino acids. V lost 7 bases and J 8 bases, leaving 24 bases between the germline ends. The germline V gene has CDR1 MDHEN and CDR2 SYDVKM. CDR3 DNA sequence: TGTGCCAGCACAGAATACCGTGGGGCGAGGATCGATGAGCAGTTCTTC. The encoded protein is CASTEYRGARIDEQFF. The variable domain in full, completed from reference TRBV28 and TRBJ2-1, reads DVKVTQSSRYLVKRTGEKVFLECVQDMDHENMFWYRQDPGLGLRLIYFSYDVKMKEKGDIPEGYSVSREKKERFSLILESASTNQTSMYLCASTEYRGARIDEQFFGPGTRLTVL.

The chain's CDR3 is CASTARQGASNQPQHF. CDR3 in DNA: TGTGCCAGTACCGCACGACAGGGGGCTAGCAATCAGCCCCAGCATTTT. The chain recombines TRBV19 with TRBJ1-5, with 10 bases aligning to TRBD1. The V segment lost 7 bases and the J segment 0 bases; nucleotides outside the gene matches: 6. Germline CDR1 and CDR2: LNHDA and SQIVND (reference sequence). CDR3 size: 16 residues.

This clonotype has a handful of counts. The rearrangement joins TRBV5-1 to TRBJ2-7; unclear D gene. V dropped 4 bases and J dropped 5 bases, with 16 bases sitting between them. In germline, CDR1 is SGHRS, CDR2 YFSETQ. The CDR3 length is 14 residues. The CDR3 spells CASSAELGIDEQYF. DNA of the CDR3: TGCGCCAGCAGCGCGGAGTTGGGTATCGACGAGCAGTACTTC.

This clonotype came up many times. V usage is TRBV28 and J usage is TRBJ2-5, with no clear D. CDR3 length equals 12 residues. Trimming took off 6 bases at V and 0 bases at J, with 5 bases between the two ends. The V gene's germline CDR1 is MDHEN and CDR2 SYDVKM. The CDR3 nucleotides are TGTGCCAGCAGAGGGTACCAAGAGACCCAGTACTTC. Protein sequence: CASRGYQETQYF.